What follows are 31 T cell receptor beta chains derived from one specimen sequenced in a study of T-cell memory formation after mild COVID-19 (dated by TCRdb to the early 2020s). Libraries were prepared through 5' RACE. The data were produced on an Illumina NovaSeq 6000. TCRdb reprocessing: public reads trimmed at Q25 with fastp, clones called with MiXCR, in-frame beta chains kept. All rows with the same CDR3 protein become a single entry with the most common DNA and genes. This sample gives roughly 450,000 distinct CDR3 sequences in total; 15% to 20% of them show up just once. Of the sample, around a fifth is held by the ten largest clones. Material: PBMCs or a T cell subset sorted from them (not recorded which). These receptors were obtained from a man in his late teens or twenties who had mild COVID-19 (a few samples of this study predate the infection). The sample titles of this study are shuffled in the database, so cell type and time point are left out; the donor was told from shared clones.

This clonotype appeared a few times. CDR3 sequence reads: CASSSSGGLGFF. The CDR3 DNA sequence: TGTGCCAGCAGCTCTAGCGGGGGGCTCGGGTTCTTC. The gene calls are TRBV5-6 and TRBJ2-1; TRBD2 matches at 11 bases. Trimming at V came to 3 bases and at J to 15 bases, leaving 5 bases not matched to a gene. The CDR3 has 12 amino acids. Germline CDR1 is SGHDT and CDR2 is YYEEEE.

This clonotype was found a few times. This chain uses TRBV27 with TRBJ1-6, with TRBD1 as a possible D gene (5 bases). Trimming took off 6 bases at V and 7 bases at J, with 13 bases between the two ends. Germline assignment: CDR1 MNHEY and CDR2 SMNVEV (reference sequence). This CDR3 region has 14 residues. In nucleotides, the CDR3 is TGTGCCAGCAGCCGCGGGGGAGGGAATTCACCCCTCCACTTT. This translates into CASSRGGGNSPLHF.

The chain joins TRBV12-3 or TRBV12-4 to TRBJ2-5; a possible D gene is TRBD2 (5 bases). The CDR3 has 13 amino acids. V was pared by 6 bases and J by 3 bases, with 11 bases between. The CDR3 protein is CASSRYGEETQYF. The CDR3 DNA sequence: TGTGCCAGCAGCAGATACGGGGAAGAGACCCAGTACTTC.

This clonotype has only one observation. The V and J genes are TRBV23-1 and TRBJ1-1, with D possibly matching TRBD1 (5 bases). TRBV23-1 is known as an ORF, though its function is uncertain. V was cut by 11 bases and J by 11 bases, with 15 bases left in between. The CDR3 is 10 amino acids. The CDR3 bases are TGCGCCGGGGCCCAGGGATGTGCTTTCTTT. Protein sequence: CAGAQGCAFF.

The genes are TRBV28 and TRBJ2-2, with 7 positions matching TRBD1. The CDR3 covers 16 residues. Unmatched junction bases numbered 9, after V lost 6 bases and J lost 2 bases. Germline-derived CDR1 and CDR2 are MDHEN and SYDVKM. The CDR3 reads CASSGEDRANTGELFF. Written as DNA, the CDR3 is TGTGCCAGCAGCGGGGAAGACAGGGCCAACACCGGGGAGCTGTTTTTT. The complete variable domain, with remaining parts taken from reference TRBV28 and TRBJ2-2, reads DVKVTQSSRYLVKRTGEKVFLECVQDMDHENMFWYRQDPGLGLRLIYFSYDVKMKEKGDIPEGYSVSREKKERFSLILESASTNQTSMYLCASSGEDRANTGELFFGEGSRLTVL.

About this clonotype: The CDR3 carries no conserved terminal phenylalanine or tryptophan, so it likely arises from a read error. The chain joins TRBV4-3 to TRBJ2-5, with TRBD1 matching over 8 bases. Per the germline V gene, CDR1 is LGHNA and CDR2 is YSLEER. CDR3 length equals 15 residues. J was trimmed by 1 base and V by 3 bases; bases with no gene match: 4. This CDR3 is CASSHNQGAQETQYL. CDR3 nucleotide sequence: TGCGCCAGCAGCCACAACCAGGGGGCCCAAGAGACCCAGTACCTC.

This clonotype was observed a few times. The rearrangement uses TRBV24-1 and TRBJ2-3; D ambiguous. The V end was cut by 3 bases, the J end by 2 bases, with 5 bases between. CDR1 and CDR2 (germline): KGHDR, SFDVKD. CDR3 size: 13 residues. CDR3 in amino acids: CATSDPPTDTQYF. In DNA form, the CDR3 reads TGTGCCACCAGTGATCCCCCCACAGATACGCAGTATTTT.

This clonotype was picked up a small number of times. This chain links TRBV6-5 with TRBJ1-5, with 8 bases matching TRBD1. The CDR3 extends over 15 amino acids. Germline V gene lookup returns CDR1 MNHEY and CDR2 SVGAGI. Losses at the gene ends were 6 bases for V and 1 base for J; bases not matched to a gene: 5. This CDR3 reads CASSRTGQSNQPQHF. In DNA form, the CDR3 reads TGTGCCAGCAGCCGGACAGGGCAGAGCAATCAGCCCCAGCATTTT.

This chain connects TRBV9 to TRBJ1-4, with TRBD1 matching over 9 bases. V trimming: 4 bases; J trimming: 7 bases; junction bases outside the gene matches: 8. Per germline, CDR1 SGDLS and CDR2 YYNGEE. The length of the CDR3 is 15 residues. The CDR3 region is CASSPTGGFGEKLFF. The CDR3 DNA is TGTGCCAGCAGCCCCACAGGGGGCTTCGGTGAAAAACTGTTTTTT.

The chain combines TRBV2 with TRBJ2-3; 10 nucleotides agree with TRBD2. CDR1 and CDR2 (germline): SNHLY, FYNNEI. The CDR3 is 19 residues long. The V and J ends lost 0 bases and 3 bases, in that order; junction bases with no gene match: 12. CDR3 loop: CASSEAGLHELAGTDTQYF. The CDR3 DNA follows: TGTGCCAGCAGTGAAGCCGGCCTCCACGAACTAGCGGGGACAGATACGCAGTATTTT. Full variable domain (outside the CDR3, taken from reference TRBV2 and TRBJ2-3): EPEVTQTPSHQVTQMGQEVILRCVPISNHLYFYWYRQILGQKVEFLVSFYNNEISEKSEIFDDQFSVERPDGSNFTLKIRSTKLEDSAMYFCASSEAGLHELAGTDTQYFGPGTRLTVL.

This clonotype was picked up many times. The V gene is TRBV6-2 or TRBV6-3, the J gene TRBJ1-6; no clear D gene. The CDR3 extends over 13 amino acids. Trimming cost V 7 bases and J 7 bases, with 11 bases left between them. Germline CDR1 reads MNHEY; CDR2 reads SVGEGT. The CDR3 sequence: CASTIEPNSPLHF. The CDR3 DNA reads TGTGCCAGCACCATCGAACCCAATTCACCCCTCCACTTT.

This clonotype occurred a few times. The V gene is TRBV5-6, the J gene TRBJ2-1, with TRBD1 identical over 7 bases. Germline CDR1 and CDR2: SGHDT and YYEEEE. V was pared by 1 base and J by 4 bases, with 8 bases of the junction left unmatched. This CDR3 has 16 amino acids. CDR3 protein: CASSLLARDRYNEQFF. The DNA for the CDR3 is TGTGCCAGCAGCTTGTTGGCGAGGGACAGATACAATGAGCAGTTCTTC.

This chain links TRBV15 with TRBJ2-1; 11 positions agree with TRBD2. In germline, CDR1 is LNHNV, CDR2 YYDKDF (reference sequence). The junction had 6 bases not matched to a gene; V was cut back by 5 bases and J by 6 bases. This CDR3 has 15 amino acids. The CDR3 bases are TGTGCCACCAGCCTTCTAGCGGGGGGCCTCAATGAGCAGTTCTTC. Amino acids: CATSLLAGGLNEQFF.

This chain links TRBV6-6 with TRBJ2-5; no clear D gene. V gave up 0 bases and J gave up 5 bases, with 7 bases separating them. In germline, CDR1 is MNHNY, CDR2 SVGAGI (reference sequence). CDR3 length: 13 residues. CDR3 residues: CASSYSRRETQYF. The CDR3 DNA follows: TGTGCCAGCAGTTACTCTCGTCGGGAGACCCAGTACTTC.

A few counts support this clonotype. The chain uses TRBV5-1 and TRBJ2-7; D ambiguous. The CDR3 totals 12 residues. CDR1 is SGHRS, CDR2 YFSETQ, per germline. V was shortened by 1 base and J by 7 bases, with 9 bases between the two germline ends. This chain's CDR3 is CASSLNAGEQYF. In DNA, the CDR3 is TGCGCCAGCAGCTTGAATGCTGGGGAGCAGTACTTC.

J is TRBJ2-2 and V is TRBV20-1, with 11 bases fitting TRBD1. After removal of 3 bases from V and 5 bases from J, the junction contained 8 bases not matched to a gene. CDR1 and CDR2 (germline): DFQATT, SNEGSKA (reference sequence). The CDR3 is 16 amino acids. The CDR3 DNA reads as TGCAGTGCTAGGCCACCCGGGACAGGGGGTACCGGGGAGCTGTTTTTT. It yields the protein CSARPPGTGGTGELFF.

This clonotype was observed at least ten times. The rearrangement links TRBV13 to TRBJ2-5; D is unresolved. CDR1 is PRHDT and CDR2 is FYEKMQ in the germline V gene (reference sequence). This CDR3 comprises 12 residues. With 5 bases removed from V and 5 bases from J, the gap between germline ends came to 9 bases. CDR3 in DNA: TGTGCCAGCAGCCGGAGAGTGGAGACCCAGTACTTC. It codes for CASSRRVETQYF.

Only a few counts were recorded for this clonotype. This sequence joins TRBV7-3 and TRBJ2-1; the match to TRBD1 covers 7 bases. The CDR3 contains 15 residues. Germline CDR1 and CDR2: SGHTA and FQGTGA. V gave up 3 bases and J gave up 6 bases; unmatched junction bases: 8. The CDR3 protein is CASSLNDRAGNEQFF. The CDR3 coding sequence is TGTGCCAGCAGCTTGAACGACAGGGCGGGCAATGAGCAGTTCTTC.

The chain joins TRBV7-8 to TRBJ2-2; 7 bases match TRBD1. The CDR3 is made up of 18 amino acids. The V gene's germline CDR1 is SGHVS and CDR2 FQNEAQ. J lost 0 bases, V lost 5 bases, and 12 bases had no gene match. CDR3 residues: CASSTRTGTVANTGELFF. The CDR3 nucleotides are TGTGCCAGCAGCACCCGAACTGGGACAGTCGCGAACACCGGGGAGCTGTTTTTT.

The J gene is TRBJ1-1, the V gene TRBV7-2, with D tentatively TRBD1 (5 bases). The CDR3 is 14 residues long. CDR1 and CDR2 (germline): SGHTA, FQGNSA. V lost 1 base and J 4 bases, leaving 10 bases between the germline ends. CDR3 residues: CASSLGVGATEAFF. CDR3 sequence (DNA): TGTGCCAGCAGCTTAGGAGTAGGGGCCACTGAAGCTTTCTTT.

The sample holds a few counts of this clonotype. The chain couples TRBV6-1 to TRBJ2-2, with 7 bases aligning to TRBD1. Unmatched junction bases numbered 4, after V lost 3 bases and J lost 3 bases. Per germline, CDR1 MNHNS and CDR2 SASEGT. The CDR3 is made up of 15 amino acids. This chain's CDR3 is CASSEGQLDTGELFF. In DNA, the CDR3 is TGTGCCAGCAGTGAGGGACAGTTGGACACCGGGGAGCTGTTTTTT.

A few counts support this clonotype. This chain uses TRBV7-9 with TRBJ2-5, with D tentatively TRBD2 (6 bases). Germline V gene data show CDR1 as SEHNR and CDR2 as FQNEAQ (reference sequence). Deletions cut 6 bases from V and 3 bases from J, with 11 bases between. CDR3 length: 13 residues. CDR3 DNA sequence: TGTGCCAGCAGGCCCGGGGGAGAAGAGACCCAGTACTTC. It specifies CASRPGGEETQYF.

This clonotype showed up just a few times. The CDR3 protein is CASSQERFYSYNEQFF. CDR3 in DNA: TGTGCCAGCAGCCAAGAGAGGTTCTACAGCTACAATGAGCAGTTCTTC. The gene calls are TRBV14 and TRBJ2-1; D gene ambiguous. The germline V gene encodes CDR1 SGHDN and CDR2 FVKESK. The CDR3 runs to 16 residues. With 0 bases removed from V and 3 bases from J, the gap between germline ends came to 12 bases.

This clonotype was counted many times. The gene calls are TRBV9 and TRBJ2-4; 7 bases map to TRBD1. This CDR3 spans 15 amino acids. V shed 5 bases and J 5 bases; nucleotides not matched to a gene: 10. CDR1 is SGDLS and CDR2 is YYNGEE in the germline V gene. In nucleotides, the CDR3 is TGTGCCAGCAGTTTCACAGGGGAAGAAGAAAACATTCAGTACTTC. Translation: CASSFTGEEENIQYF.

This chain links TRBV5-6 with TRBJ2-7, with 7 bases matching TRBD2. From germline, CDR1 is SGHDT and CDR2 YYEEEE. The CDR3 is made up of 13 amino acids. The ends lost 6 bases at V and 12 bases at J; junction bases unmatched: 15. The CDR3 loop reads CASNQRGDPSRYV. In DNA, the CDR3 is TGTGCCAGCAACCAACGGGGGGACCCCAGTCGGTACGTC.

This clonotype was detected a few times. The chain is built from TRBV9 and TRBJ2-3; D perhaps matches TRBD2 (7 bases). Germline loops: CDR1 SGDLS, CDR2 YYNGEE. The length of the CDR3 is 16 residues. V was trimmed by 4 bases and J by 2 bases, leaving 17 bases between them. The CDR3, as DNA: TGTGCCAGCAGCTATCCGAGGGGGGGCTACACAGATACGCAGTATTTT. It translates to CASSYPRGGYTDTQYF.

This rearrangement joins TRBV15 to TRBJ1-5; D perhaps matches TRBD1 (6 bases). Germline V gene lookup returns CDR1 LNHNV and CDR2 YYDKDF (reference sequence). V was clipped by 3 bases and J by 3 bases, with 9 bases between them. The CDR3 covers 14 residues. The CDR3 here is CATSSRGINQPQHF. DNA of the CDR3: TGTGCCACCAGCAGTAGGGGGATCAATCAGCCCCAGCATTTT.

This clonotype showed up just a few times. CDR3 protein: CASSSSQWDRQETQYF. In DNA, the CDR3 is TGCGCCAGCAGCTCAAGTCAGTGGGACAGGCAAGAGACCCAGTACTTC. The rearrangement joins TRBV5-1 to TRBJ2-5; 8 nucleotides match TRBD1. The CDR3 is 16 amino acids. Germline loops: CDR1 SGHRS, CDR2 YFSETQ. With 3 bases clipped from V and 2 bases from J, the junction kept 9 bases outside the gene matches.

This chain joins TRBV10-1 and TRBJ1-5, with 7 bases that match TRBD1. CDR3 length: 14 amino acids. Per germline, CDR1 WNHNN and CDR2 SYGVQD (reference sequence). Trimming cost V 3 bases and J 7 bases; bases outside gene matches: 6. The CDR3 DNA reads TGCGCCAGCAGTGACGAGACAGGGAGGCAGCCCCAGCATTTT. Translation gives CASSDETGRQPQHF.

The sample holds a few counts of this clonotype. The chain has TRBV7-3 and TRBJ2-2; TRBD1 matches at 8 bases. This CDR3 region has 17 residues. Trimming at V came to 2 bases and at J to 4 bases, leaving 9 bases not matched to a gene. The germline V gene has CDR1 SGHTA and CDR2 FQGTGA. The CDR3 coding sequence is TGTGCCAGCAGCTTACAGCCTAATCAGGGGGCCACCGGGGAGCTGTTTTTT. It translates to CASSLQPNQGATGELFF. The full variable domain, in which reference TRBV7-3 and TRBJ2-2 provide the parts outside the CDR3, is GAGVSQTPSNKVTEKGKYVELRCDPISGHTALYWYRQSLGQGPEFLIYFQGTGAADDSGLPNDRFFAVRPEGSVSTLKIQRTERGDSAVYLCASSLQPNQGATGELFFGEGSRLTVL.

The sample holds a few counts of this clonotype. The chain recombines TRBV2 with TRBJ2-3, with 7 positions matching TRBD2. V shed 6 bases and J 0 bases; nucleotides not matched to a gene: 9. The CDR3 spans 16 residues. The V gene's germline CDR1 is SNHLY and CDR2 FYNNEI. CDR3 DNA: TGTGCCAGCAGCCCCGCCGGGGGGAAGAGCACAGATACGCAGTATTTT. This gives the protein CASSPAGGKSTDTQYF.